In its sample, the clone carrying this TCR beta chain was seen a few times. A read error may produce the germline difference seen at one junction end. Sequencing used immunoSEQ multiplex PCR; TCRdb keeps in-frame clones, though not all of them. The sample has some 69,000 clones, roughly 76% seen once. Germline CDR1 and CDR2: MDHEN and SYDVKM. CDR3 length: 11 residues. This sample is part of a study of blood T cell repertoires in COVID-19. Study-level information: COVID-19 samples collected from the United States, Italy and Spain covered acute and convalescent phases. T cells, B-cell-depleted T cells, or PBMCs provided the cDNA or gDNA that served as material.

Sequenced sample: peripheral blood. The V and J genes are TRBV28 and TRBJ1-6, with D unclear. The receptor comes from a woman aged 70-85 years with acute or convalescent COVID-19. CDR3 DNA: TGCGCCGCTGGCTCTAATTCACCCCTCCACTTT. Protein: CAAGSNSPLHF.